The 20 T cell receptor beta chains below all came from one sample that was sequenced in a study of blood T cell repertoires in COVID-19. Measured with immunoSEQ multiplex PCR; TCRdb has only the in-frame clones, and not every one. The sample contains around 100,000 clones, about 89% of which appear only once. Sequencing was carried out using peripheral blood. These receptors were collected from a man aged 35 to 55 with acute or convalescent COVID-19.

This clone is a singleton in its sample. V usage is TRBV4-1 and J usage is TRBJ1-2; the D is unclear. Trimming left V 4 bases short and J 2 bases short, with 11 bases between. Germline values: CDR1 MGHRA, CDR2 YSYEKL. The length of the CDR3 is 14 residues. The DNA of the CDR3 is TGCGCCAGCAGCCCCGGAACGGGGAACTATGGCTACACCTTC. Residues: CASSPGTGNYGYTF.

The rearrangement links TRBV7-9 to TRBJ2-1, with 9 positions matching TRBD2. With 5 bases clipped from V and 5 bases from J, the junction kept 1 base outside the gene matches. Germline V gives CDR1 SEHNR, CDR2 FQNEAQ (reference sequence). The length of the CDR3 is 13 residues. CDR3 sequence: CASSRTSDNEQFF. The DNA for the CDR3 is TGTGCCAGCAGCAGGACTAGCGACAATGAGCAGTTCTTC.

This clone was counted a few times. DNA of the CDR3: TGTGCCAGTAGCCCCCCATATTCACCCCTCCACTTT. Translation gives CASSPPYSPLHF. This chain uses TRBV19 with TRBJ1-6; no definite D call. Germline V gene sequence: CDR1 LNHDA, CDR2 SQIVND (reference sequence). With 6 bases removed from V and 8 bases from J, the gap between germline ends came to 8 bases. The CDR3 is made up of 12 amino acids. The complete variable domain, with remaining parts taken from reference TRBV19 and TRBJ1-6, reads DGGITQSPKYLFRKEGQNVTLSCEQNLNHDAMYWYRQDPGQGLRLIYYSQIVNDFQKGDIAEGYSVSREKKESFPLTVTSAQKNPTAFYLCASSPPYSPLHFGNGTRLTVT.

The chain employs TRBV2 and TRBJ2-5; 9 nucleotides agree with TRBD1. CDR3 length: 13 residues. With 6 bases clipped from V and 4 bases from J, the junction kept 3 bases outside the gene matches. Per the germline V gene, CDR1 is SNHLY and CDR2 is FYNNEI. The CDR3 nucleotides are TGTGCCAGCAGACAGGACAGGGGAGAGACCCAGTACTTC. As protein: CASRQDRGETQYF.

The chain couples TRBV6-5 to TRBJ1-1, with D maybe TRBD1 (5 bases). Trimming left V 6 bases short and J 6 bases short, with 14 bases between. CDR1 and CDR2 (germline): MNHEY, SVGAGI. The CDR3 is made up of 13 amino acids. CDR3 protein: CASRPGWGAEAFF. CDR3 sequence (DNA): TGTGCCAGCAGGCCAGGGTGGGGTGCTGAAGCTTTCTTT.

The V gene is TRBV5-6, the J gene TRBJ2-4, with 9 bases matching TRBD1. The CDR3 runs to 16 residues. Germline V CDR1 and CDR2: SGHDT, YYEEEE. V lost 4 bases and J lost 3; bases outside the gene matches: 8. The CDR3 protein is CASSDLTGGYKNIQYF. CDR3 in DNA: TGTGCCAGCAGCGACCTGACAGGGGGATACAAAAACATTCAGTACTTC. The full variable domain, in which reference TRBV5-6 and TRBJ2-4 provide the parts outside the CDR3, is DAGVTQSPTHLIKTRGQQVTLRCSPKSGHDTVSWYQQALGQGPQFIFQYYEEEERQRGNFPDRFSGHQFPNYSSELNVNALLLGDSALYLCASSDLTGGYKNIQYFGAGTRLSVL.

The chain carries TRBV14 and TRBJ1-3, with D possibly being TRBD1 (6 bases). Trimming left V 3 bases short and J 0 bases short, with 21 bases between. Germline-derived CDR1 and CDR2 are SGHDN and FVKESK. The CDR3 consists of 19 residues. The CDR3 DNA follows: TGTGCCAGCAGCCATTCTCCTCGGACAGCGCCGATCTCTGGAAACACCATATATTTT. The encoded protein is CASSHSPRTAPISGNTIYF.

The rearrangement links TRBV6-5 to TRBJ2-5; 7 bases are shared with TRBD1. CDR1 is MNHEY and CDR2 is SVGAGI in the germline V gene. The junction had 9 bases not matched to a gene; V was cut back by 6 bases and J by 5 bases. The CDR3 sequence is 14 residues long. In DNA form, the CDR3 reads TGTGCCAGCAGACCTCGACAGGGATCGGAGACCCAGTACTTC. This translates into CASRPRQGSETQYF.

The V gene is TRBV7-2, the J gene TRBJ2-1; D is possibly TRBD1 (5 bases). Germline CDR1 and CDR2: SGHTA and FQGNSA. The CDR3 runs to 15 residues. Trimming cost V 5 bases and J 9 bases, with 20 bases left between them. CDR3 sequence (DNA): TGTGCCAGCAGCCCCCTGACAGCCAAGGGTACTGAGCAGTTCTTC. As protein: CASSPLTAKGTEQFF.

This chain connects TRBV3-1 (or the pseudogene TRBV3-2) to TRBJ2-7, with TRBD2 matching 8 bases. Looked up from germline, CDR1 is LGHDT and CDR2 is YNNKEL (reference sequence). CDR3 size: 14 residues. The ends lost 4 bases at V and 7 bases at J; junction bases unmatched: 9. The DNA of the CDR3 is TGTGCCAGCAGCCCCATTGCGGGAGGTGGGGAGCAGTACTTC. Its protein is CASSPIAGGGEQYF.

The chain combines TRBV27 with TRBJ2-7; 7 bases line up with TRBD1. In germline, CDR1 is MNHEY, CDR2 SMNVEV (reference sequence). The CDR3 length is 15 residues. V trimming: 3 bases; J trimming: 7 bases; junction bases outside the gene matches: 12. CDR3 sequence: CASSLRGGQLEEQYF. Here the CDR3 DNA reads TGTGCCAGCAGTTTGAGAGGGGGCCAACTGGAAGAGCAGTACTTC.

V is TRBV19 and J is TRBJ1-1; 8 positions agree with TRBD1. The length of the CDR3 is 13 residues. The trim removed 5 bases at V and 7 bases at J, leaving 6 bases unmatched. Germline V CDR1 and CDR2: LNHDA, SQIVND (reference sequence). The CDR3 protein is CASSRRGRDEAFF. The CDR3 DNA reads TGTGCCAGTAGTCGCAGGGGGCGGGATGAAGCTTTCTTT.

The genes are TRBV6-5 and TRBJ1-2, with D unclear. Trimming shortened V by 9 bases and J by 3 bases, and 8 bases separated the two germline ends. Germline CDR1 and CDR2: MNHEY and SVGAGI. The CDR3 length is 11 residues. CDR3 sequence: CASRVDYGYTF. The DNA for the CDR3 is TGTGCCAGTAGAGTTGACTATGGCTACACCTTC.

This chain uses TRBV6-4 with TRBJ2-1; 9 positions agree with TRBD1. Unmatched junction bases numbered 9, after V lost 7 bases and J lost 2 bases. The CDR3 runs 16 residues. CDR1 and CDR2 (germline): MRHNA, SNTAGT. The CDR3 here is CASKGPDRGAYNEQFF. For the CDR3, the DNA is TGTGCCAGCAAGGGTCCGGACAGGGGAGCCTACAATGAGCAGTTCTTC.

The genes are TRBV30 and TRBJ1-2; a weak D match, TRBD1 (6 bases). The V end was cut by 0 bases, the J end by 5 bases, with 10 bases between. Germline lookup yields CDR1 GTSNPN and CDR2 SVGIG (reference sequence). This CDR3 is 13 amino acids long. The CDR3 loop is CAWSVQGKYGYTF. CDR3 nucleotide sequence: TGTGCCTGGAGTGTACAGGGAAAATATGGCTACACCTTC.

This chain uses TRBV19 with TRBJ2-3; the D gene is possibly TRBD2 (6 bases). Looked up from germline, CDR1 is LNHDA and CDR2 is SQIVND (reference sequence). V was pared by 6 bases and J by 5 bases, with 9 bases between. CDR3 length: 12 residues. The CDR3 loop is CASSVGGDTQYF. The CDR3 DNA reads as TGTGCCAGTAGCGTGGGGGGAGATACGCAGTATTTT.

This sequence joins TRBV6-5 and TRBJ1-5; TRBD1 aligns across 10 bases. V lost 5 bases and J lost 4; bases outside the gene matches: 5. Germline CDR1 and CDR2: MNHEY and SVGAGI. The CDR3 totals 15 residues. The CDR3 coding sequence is TGTGCCAGCAGTCGAAAGGGACAGGGGAATCAGCCCCAGCATTTT. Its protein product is CASSRKGQGNQPQHF.

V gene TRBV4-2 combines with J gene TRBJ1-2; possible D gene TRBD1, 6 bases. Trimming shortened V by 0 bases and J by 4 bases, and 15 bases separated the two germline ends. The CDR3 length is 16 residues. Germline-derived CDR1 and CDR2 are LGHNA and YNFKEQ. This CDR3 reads CASSQDHGQRFYGYTF. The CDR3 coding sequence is TGTGCCAGCAGCCAAGATCATGGACAGAGGTTCTATGGCTACACCTTC.

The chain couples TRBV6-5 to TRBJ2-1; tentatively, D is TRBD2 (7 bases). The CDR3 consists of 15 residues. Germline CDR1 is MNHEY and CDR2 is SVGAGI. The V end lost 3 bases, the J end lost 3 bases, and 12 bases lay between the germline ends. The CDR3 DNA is TGTGCCAGCAGTTATAGGGGGGGACTCTACAATGAGCAGTTCTTC. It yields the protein CASSYRGGLYNEQFF.

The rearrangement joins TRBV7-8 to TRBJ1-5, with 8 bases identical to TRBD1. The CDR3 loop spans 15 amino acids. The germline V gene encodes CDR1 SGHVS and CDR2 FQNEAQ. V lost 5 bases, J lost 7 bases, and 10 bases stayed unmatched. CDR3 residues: CASSRDRGRNQPQHF. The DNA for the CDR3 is TGTGCCAGCAGCCGCGACAGGGGACGGAACCAGCCCCAGCATTTT. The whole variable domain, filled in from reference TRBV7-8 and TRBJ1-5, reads GAGVSQSPRYKVAKRGQDVALRCDPISGHVSLFWYQQALGQGPEFLTYFQNEAQLDKSGLPSDRFFAERPEGSVSTLKIQRTQQEDSAVYLCASSRDRGRNQPQHFGDGTRLSIL.